The clone carrying this T cell receptor (beta chain) was observed at least ten times. What it binds is not known. The data derive from a study of CD8 T cells in ankylosing spondylitis. TCR beta libraries were made by quantitative 5'-RACE with molecular barcodes. TCRdb passed the 5' RACE reads through MiXCR, listing each CDR3 protein once. Of about 500,000 distinct CDR3 sequences in the sample, approximately 5% were seen once. Broader study findings: From matched ankylosing spondylitis synovial fluid, disease-linked clones were reportedly recovered at significantly enriched levels. Clones linked to the disease showed a CD8+ phenotype. They occurred at relatively low frequencies in peripheral blood. In synovial fluid and blood from reactive arthritis, some motif variants were previously reported. The study identified a TCR beta motif of under ten highly homologous variants that appeared characteristic of ankylosing spondylitis blood.

Sequencing used blood, either unsorted or a sorted T cell fraction (not recorded which). This TCR derives from a male donor with ankylosing spondylitis.

The CDR3 DNA sequence: TGTGCCAGCAGCCGCACAGGGAAGGCTGAAGCTTTCTTT. It encodes CASSRTGKAEAFF. The chain carries TRBV9 and TRBJ1-1; D is possibly TRBD1 (6 bases). The CDR3 contains 13 residues. Looked up from germline, CDR1 is SGDLS and CDR2 is YYNGEE. V gave up 4 bases and J gave up 6 bases, with 13 bases separating them.